The 24 T cell receptor beta chains given below trace back to one sample, sequenced in a study of blood T cell repertoires in COVID-19. Using immunoSEQ multiplex PCR, the repertoire was profiled, and TCRdb retains in-frame clones only, with some absent. Of more than 50,000 clones listed, about 80% are singletons. The sequenced sample was peripheral blood. These receptors came from a woman aged 80 or over with acute or convalescent COVID-19.

This rearrangement joins TRBV11-1 to TRBJ2-1, with TRBD2 identical over 9 bases. The CDR3 loop spans 15 amino acids. The junction had 1 base not matched to a gene; V was cut back by 1 base and J by 3 bases. Germline assignment: CDR1 SGHAT and CDR2 FQDESV (reference sequence). The chain's CDR3 is CASSLGLADYNEQFF. The CDR3 DNA follows: TGTGCCAGCAGCTTAGGACTAGCGGACTACAATGAGCAGTTCTTC. Supplemented by reference TRBV11-1 and TRBJ2-1, the full variable domain reads EAEVAQSPRYKITEKSQAVAFWCDPISGHATLYWYRQILGQGPELLVQFQDESVVDDSQLPKDRFSAERLKGVDSTLKIQPAELGDSAMYLCASSLGLADYNEQFFGPGTRLTVL.

The chain links TRBV28 to TRBJ1-2; the D is unclear. Germline assignment: CDR1 MDHEN and CDR2 SYDVKM. Trimming took 6 bases from V and 4 from J, leaving 21 bases between them. There are 16 residues in the CDR3. Here the CDR3 DNA reads TGTGCCAGCAGCGCTCCAGCCGGTCTAGGCAGCTATGGCTACACCTTC. This codes for CASSAPAGLGSYGYTF.

This clone appeared a few times. The V call is TRBV25-1, the J call TRBJ1-1; 8 bases match TRBD1. Unmatched junction bases numbered 6, after V lost 5 bases and J lost 1 base. The CDR3 length is 15 residues. Looked up from germline, CDR1 is MGHDK and CDR2 is SYGVNS. CDR3 residues: CASSPQTGANTEAFF. The CDR3 bases are TGTGCCAGCAGTCCCCAGACAGGGGCGAACACTGAAGCTTTCTTT.

This clone has just a few counts. This chain links TRBV7-2 with TRBJ1-5; D might be TRBD1 (5 bases). Germline V CDR1 and CDR2: SGHTA, FQGNSA. The CDR3 loop spans 16 amino acids. V lost 6 bases and J 1 base, leaving 16 bases between the germline ends. CDR3 protein: CASRRQGSGSNQPQHF. CDR3 sequence (DNA): TGTGCCAGCAGGCGGCAGGGTTCCGGGAGCAATCAGCCCCAGCATTTT.

The rearrangement uses TRBV7-2 and TRBJ2-7; 11 bases are shared with TRBD2. CDR3 length: 16 residues. V lost 8 bases and J lost 4; bases outside the gene matches: 13. Germline V lookup: CDR1 SGHTA, CDR2 FQGNSA. CDR3 amino acids: CASAGLAGPGGYEQYF. CDR3 nucleotide sequence: TGTGCCAGCGCAGGACTAGCGGGCCCCGGGGGTTACGAGCAGTACTTC. The whole variable domain, filled in from reference TRBV7-2 and TRBJ2-7, reads GAGVSQSPSNKVTEKGKDVELRCDPISGHTALYWYRQSLGQGLEFLIYFQGNSAPDKSGLPSDRFSAERTGGSVSTLTIQRTQQEDSAVYLCASAGLAGPGGYEQYFGPGTRLTVT.

The CDR3 DNA is TGTGCCACCAGTGATTCATCTGGGGGGAATCAGCCCCAGCATTTT. It codes for CATSDSSGGNQPQHF. The gene calls are TRBV24-1 and TRBJ1-5; perhaps TRBD1 as D (5 bases). With 2 bases removed from V and 4 bases from J, the gap between germline ends came to 11 bases. Germline CDR1 KGHDR, CDR2 SFDVKD. There are 15 residues in the CDR3.

The rearrangement uses TRBV5-1 and TRBJ1-2, with 8 bases identical to TRBD1. V was pared by 5 bases and J by 3 bases, with 9 bases of the junction left unmatched. Germline loops: CDR1 SGHRS, CDR2 YFSETQ. The length of the CDR3 is 15 residues. The CDR3 here is CASRTQGAGDYGYTF. CDR3 sequence (DNA): TGCGCCAGCAGAACCCAGGGGGCCGGAGACTATGGCTACACCTTC.

The CDR3 here is CASSLMGTGPLFF. CDR3 nucleotides: TGTGCCAGCAGCTTAATGGGAACAGGGCCCCTTTTTTTT. The chain carries TRBV7-9 and TRBJ1-4; tentatively, D is TRBD1 (6 bases). The CDR3 loop spans 13 amino acids. Germline V lookup: CDR1 SEHNR, CDR2 FQNEAQ (reference sequence). Trimming stripped 2 bases from V and 17 bases from J, with 18 bases between.

J is TRBJ1-1 and V is TRBV3-1 (or the pseudogene TRBV3-2); D may be TRBD1 (5 bases). V shed 1 base and J shed 5 bases, with 14 bases lying between them. From germline, CDR1 is LGHDT and CDR2 YNNKEL (reference sequence). The CDR3 has 15 amino acids. This CDR3 reads CASSQGAGPGTEAFF. The CDR3 nucleotides read TGTGCCAGCAGCCAAGGGGCGGGGCCGGGGACTGAAGCTTTCTTT.

This chain joins TRBV6-1 and TRBJ1-2; 8 bases line up with TRBD1. Trimming at V came to 2 bases and at J to 3 bases, leaving 5 bases not matched to a gene. There are 15 residues in the CDR3. Germline loops: CDR1 MNHNS, CDR2 SASEGT. In DNA form, the CDR3 reads TGTGCCAGCAGTGAACAGGGGGCCCCTTACTATGGCTACACCTTC. It is translated as CASSEQGAPYYGYTF.

The CDR3 reads CASSVPQGGYTF. In DNA, the CDR3 is TGTGCCAGCAGTGTGCCTCAGGGGGGCTACACCTTC. This chain connects TRBV2 to TRBJ1-2, with D possibly matching TRBD1 (6 bases). The CDR3 has 12 amino acids. Trimming stripped 4 bases from V and 8 bases from J, with 11 bases between. In germline, CDR1 is SNHLY, CDR2 FYNNEI.

This chain connects TRBV28 to TRBJ1-5, with TRBD1 matching 11 bases. Germline V gene lookup returns CDR1 MDHEN and CDR2 SYDVKM. This CDR3 comprises 16 residues. J lost 6 bases, V lost 1 base, and 5 bases had no gene match. The CDR3 nucleotides are TGTGCCAGCAGTTTATTTGGGACAGGGGGAAGTCAGCCCCAGCATTTT. This codes for CASSLFGTGGSQPQHF.

The rearrangement joins TRBV19 to TRBJ2-2; TRBD2 might be the D (7 bases). This CDR3 has 16 residues. From germline, CDR1 is LNHDA and CDR2 SQIVND (reference sequence). V dropped 6 bases and J dropped 0 bases, with 14 bases sitting between them. As DNA, the CDR3 is TGTGCCAGTAGCAGGGGACTACAGGCGAACACCGGGGAGCTGTTTTTT. Residues: CASSRGLQANTGELFF.

The rearrangement links TRBV28 to TRBJ2-7, with 14 nucleotides matching TRBD2. CDR3 length equals 15 residues. Looked up from germline, CDR1 is MDHEN and CDR2 is SYDVKM. Trimming removed 3 bases from V and 5 bases from J; junction bases left unmatched: 3. CDR3 sequence reads: CASSLTSGREDEQYF. CDR3 nucleotide sequence: TGTGCCAGCAGTTTGACTAGCGGGAGGGAGGACGAGCAGTACTTC.

The chain is built from TRBV28 and TRBJ1-1, with a possible D match to TRBD1 (5 bases). The CDR3 runs to 14 residues. V was shortened by 7 bases and J by 5 bases, with 17 bases between the two germline ends. Germline V gene lookup returns CDR1 MDHEN and CDR2 SYDVKM. CDR3 sequence (DNA): TGTGCCAGCATTCCCCAATGGACACGGACTGAAGCTTTCTTT. Translated, it gives CASIPQWTRTEAFF.

This clone was picked up one time. V usage is TRBV11-1 and J usage is TRBJ2-7; 8 positions agree with TRBD1. This CDR3 has 12 residues. The V and J ends lost 8 bases and 3 bases, in that order; junction bases with no gene match: 3. Germline V lookup: CDR1 SGHAT, CDR2 FQDESV (reference sequence). The CDR3, as DNA: TGTGCCAGCCGGGGGACAGGCTACGAGCAGTACTTC. It is translated as CASRGTGYEQYF.

CDR3 in amino acids: CASSLTGNTEAFF. The CDR3 DNA is TGTGCCAGCAGTTTGACAGGGAACACTGAAGCTTTCTTT. The chain combines TRBV12-3 or TRBV12-4 with TRBJ1-1; D perhaps matches TRBD1 (6 bases). The CDR3 spans 13 residues. V lost 3 bases and J 1 base, leaving 6 bases between the germline ends.

This chain connects TRBV24-1 to TRBJ2-5, with TRBD1 matching over 10 bases. This CDR3 spans 15 amino acids. Germline V gene data show CDR1 as KGHDR and CDR2 as SFDVKD. With 2 bases clipped from V and 4 bases from J, the junction kept 3 bases outside the gene matches. The CDR3 DNA is TGTGCCACCAGTGATTCCCGGACAGGGGGAGAGACCCAGTACTTC. Translated: CATSDSRTGGETQYF.

This clone appeared a single time. V is TRBV28 and J is TRBJ1-4; 10 bases fit TRBD1. V lost 5 bases, J lost 1 base, and 13 bases stayed unmatched. The CDR3 is 19 residues long. The V gene's germline CDR1 is MDHEN and CDR2 SYDVKM. DNA for the CDR3: TGTGCCAGCAGTGAACCGGGACAGGGGTTGATCCAAACTAATGAAAAACTGTTTTTT. This encodes CASSEPGQGLIQTNEKLFF.

J is TRBJ2-7 and V is TRBV18; 7 bases map to TRBD2. The CDR3 is 14 residues long. Germline V gene lookup returns CDR1 KGHSH and CDR2 LQKENI. Germline trimming cut 0 bases from V and 3 bases from J; bases unmatched to any gene: 2. The CDR3 nucleotides read TGTGCCAGCTCACCACCGGGCGGGGGCTACGAGCAGTACTTC. Its translation: CASSPPGGGYEQYF. The full variable domain, its missing parts supplied by reference TRBV18 and TRBJ2-7, is NAGVMQNPRHLVRRRGQEARLRCSPMKGHSHVYWYRQLPEEGLKFMVYLQKENIIDESGMPKERFSAEFPKEGPSILRIQQVVRGDSAAYFCASSPPGGGYEQYFGPGTRLTVT.

J is TRBJ1-6 and V is TRBV4-1; TRBD1 matches at 8 bases. The CDR3 is 17 residues long. Per germline, CDR1 MGHRA and CDR2 YSYEKL. The V and J ends lost 4 bases and 7 bases, in that order; junction bases with no gene match: 12. The CDR3 DNA sequence: TGCGCCAGCAGCCTTAGACCAGGGGGCGTTATGAATTCACCCCTCCACTTT. This encodes CASSLRPGGVMNSPLHF.

This rearrangement joins TRBV10-3 to TRBJ2-2; no reliable D call. Trimming stripped 6 bases from V and 5 bases from J, with 4 bases between. Germline CDR1 ENHRY, CDR2 SYGVKD. This CDR3 is built from 11 residues. The CDR3 protein is CAIRQTGELFF. The CDR3 nucleotides read TGTGCCATCAGGCAGACCGGGGAGCTGTTTTTT.

The rearrangement links TRBV18 to TRBJ1-1, with D uncertain. This CDR3 is built from 11 residues. The ends were cut back, 3 bases at V and 8 bases at J, with 7 bases in the middle. Germline values: CDR1 KGHSH, CDR2 LQKENI. The chain's CDR3 is CASSPIEEAFF. Written as DNA, the CDR3 is TGTGCCAGCTCACCGATAGAAGAAGCTTTCTTT.

This clone was counted between two and nine times. Other nucleotide sequences from this sample produce the same CDR3. The J gene is TRBJ1-5, the V gene TRBV28; 7 bases are a match to TRBD1. This CDR3 spans 14 amino acids. V trimming: 5 bases; J trimming: 2 bases; junction bases outside the gene matches: 3. Germline V gene data show CDR1 as MDHEN and CDR2 as SYDVKM. CDR3 region: CASSLGGGNQPQHF. CDR3 in DNA: TGTGCCAGCAGTCTAGGGGGCGGCAATCAGCCCCAGCATTTT.